One and the same sample provided the 6 T cell receptor beta chains below, sequenced in a study of blood T cell repertoires in COVID-19. Method: immunoSEQ multiplex PCR; TCRdb's copy keeps in-frame clones and lacks some. Here the sample spans about 130,000 clones, over 80% being singletons. The sequencing sample was made of peripheral blood. The receptors come from an older man with acute or convalescent COVID-19.

This chain links TRBV11-2 with TRBJ1-6, with TRBD1 as a possible D gene (6 bases). The V end was cut by 5 bases, the J end by 0 bases, with 11 bases between. CDR3 length: 16 residues. The germline CDR1 and CDR2 sequences are SGHAT and FQNNGV. The CDR3 loop reads CASSAQGSSYNSPLHF. DNA of the CDR3: TGTGCCAGCAGCGCCCAGGGGAGCTCCTATAATTCACCCCTCCACTTT. The full variable domain, completed using reference TRBV11-2 and TRBJ1-6, is EAGVAQSPRYKIIEKRQSVAFWCNPISGHATLYWYQQILGQGPKLLIQFQNNGVVDDSQLPKDRFSAERLKGVDSTLKIQPAKLEDSAVYLCASSAQGSSYNSPLHFGNGTRLTVT.

This clone was seen only once. V usage is TRBV3-1 (or the pseudogene TRBV3-2) and J usage is TRBJ2-1; D possibly corresponds to TRBD1 (7 bases). CDR3 length: 14 residues. CDR1 and CDR2 (germline): LGHDT, YNNKEL (reference sequence). V gave up 0 bases and J gave up 10 bases, with 13 bases separating them. The CDR3 DNA sequence: TGTGCCAGCAGCCAAGATCTCCAGGGGGGCGAGCAGTTCTTC. This translates into CASSQDLQGGEQFF.

This rearrangement joins TRBV7-2 to TRBJ2-2; 11 nucleotides line up with TRBD2. The germline V gene encodes CDR1 SGHTA and CDR2 FQGNSA. The V and J ends lost 3 bases and 5 bases, in that order; junction bases with no gene match: 5. The CDR3 covers 16 residues. DNA for the CDR3: TGTGCCAGCAGCTTGGTAGCGGGGGGGCAAACCGGGGAGCTGTTTTTT. Translated, it gives CASSLVAGGQTGELFF. The whole variable domain, remainder taken from reference TRBV7-2 and TRBJ2-2, is GAGVSQSPSNKVTEKGKDVELRCDPISGHTALYWYRQSLGQGLEFLIYFQGNSAPDKSGLPSDRFSAERTGGSVSTLTIQRTQQEDSAVYLCASSLVAGGQTGELFFGEGSRLTVL.

The rearrangement joins TRBV3-1 (or the pseudogene TRBV3-2) to TRBJ1-2; maybe TRBD1 (6 bases). The V gene lost 4 bases and the J gene lost 6 bases, with 15 bases spanning the gap. Per the germline V gene, CDR1 is LGHDT and CDR2 is YNNKEL (reference sequence). The CDR3 runs 14 residues. Here the CDR3 DNA reads TGTGCCAGCAGCCGATCGACAGGCCAGAATGGCTACACCTTC. Translating gives CASSRSTGQNGYTF.

The rearrangement joins TRBV6-5 to TRBJ1-1; D gene ambiguous. This CDR3 contains 16 residues. V was shortened by 2 bases and J by 1 base, with 14 bases between the two germline ends. Germline CDR1 is MNHEY and CDR2 is SVGAGI. CDR3: CASSYEGGRRNTEAFF. Here the CDR3 DNA reads TGTGCCAGCAGTTACGAGGGCGGCCGAAGGAACACTGAAGCTTTCTTT.

This clone was observed a single time. V is TRBV4-1 and J is TRBJ2-3; TRBD2 matches at 11 bases. The CDR3 totals 15 residues. V was clipped by 1 base and J by 4 bases; unmatched bases: 1. Germline V lookup: CDR1 MGHRA, CDR2 YSYEKL. CDR3 nucleotide sequence: TGCGCCAGCAGCCAAGGGACTAGCGGGCCAGATACGCAGTATTTT. Translating gives CASSQGTSGPDTQYF.